A selection of T cell receptor beta chains follows, all from one sample in a study of graft-versus-host responses after intestinal transplantation. Clones were sequenced by immunoSEQ multiplex PCR, and TCRdb holds only the in-frame ones, with some missing. The data contain about 130,000 clones, about 92% of them singletons. These receptors' targets are unknown. The sample was unstimulated CD4+ T cells sorted from spleen or lymph node cells, taken before intestinal transplant. These TCRs come from a human donor who received an intestinal transplant. Both conserved end residues are part of each CDR3. A D gene is named only where the DNA matches it firmly. Clone sizes are given selectively: once, few, many, or a class where the clone is expanded.

J	V	D	size	CDR3
TRBJ1-3	TRBV5-4	NA	NA	CASSLRGGGRGNTIYF
TRBJ1-2	TRBV9	NA	NA	CASSAEGYYGYGYTF
TRBJ2-7	TRBV7-9	NA	NA	CASTESGGHREQYF
TRBJ1-2	TRBV29-1	NA	NA	CSVENMGGYYGYTF
TRBJ1-6	TRBV19	NA	NA	CASRKSSYNSPLHF
TRBJ1-1	TRBV23-1	NA	NA	CASSQPEPTGNTEAFF
TRBJ2-5	TRBV7-9	NA	NA	CASSLAGGPRAETQYF
TRBJ2-1	TRBV5-1	NA	NA	CASSLGTLSQVMSEQFF
TRBJ2-1	TRBV10-1	TRBD1	once	CASSLRGQGSYNEQFF
TRBJ1-1	TRBV6-1	NA	NA	CASRMGLNTEAFF
TRBJ2-1	TRBV6-5	TRBD2	NA	CASSMTSGGYNEQFF
TRBJ2-3	TRBV11-3	NA	NA	CASSLWGRNTQYF
TRBJ2-6	TRBV5-8	NA	NA	CASSLGQPGTGANVLTF
TRBJ2-1	TRBV29-1	NA	NA	CSVSRGGGDEQFF
TRBJ1-4	TRBV6-1	NA	few	CASRGGPGNEKLFF
TRBJ2-3	TRBV5-4	NA	NA	CASSLESRDTQYF
TRBJ2-3	TRBV7-3	TRBD2	NA	CASRSRDYYTDTQYF
TRBJ2-3	TRBV30	NA	NA	CAWTAGGAPTDTQYF
TRBJ2-5	TRBV5-4	NA	NA	CASSQYEETQYF
TRBJ1-3	TRBV4-1	NA	NA	CASSQDGQHGNTIYF
TRBJ2-7	TRBV9	NA	NA	CASSVYGNGYEQYF
TRBJ2-5	TRBV27	NA	NA	CASGRRWAETQYF
TRBJ1-1	TRBV29-1	TRBD1	NA	CSAPQGAGGNTEAFF
TRBJ1-5	TRBV25-1	NA	NA	CASSEQVGQPQHF
TRBJ2-7	TRBV6-1	TRBD1	NA	CASSSTGSGYEQYF
TRBJ2-1	TRBV10-3	NA	NA	CAIQQGLGNEQFF
TRBJ1-2	TRBV29-1	NA	NA	CSGRGGPIIYGYTF
TRBJ2-2	TRBV7-9	TRBD1	once	CASSSAGGNTGELFF
TRBJ1-5	TRBV30	TRBD1	NA	CAWSMGQDNQPQHF
TRBJ1-1	TRBV20-1	NA	NA	CTPRGPEAFF
TRBJ1-5	TRBV6-6	TRBD1	NA	CASSYSGGGQPQHF
TRBJ1-1	TRBV5-1	TRBD1	NA	CASSLQGQDTEAFF
TRBJ2-5	TRBV10-3	TRBD2	NA	CAISEILGTSGKGIQETQYF
TRBJ2-7	TRBV19	NA	few	CASSRAGVSYEQYF
TRBJ1-1	TRBV30	NA	NA	CAWSFLTRNTEAFF
TRBJ1-5	TRBV19	NA	NA	CASSPIEGRGEAAQHF
TRBJ2-7	TRBV27	TRBD1	once	CASRGAGQVYEQYF
TRBJ1-1	TRBV7-8	TRBD1	NA	CASSSDRGVTEAFF
TRBJ2-7	TRBV6-5	NA	NA	CASSYSRISKDEQYF
TRBJ1-6	TRBV2	NA	NA	CASRRTVGLPLHF
TRBJ2-1	TRBV9	NA	NA	CASSRQGGSVNEQFF
TRBJ2-5	TRBV18	NA	NA	CASSPQGETQYF
TRBJ1-2	TRBV15	NA	NA	CATSRDSPPAYGYTF
TRBJ2-3	TRBV25-1	NA	NA	CASSPYGTGGRYADTQYF
TRBJ2-1	TRBV11-2	NA	NA	CASSLDASSSYNEQFF
TRBJ2-7	TRBV5-4	NA	once	CASSLAVSVTYEQYF
TRBJ2-1	TRBV18	TRBD2	NA	CASSPLAGPGNEQFF
TRBJ1-1	TRBV7-3	NA	NA	CASRSDPIQNTEAFF
TRBJ2-3	TRBV6-6	NA	NA	CASSYQAGRTDTQYF
TRBJ1-1	TRBV25-1	TRBD1	NA	CASDTGTVNTEAFF
TRBJ1-1	TRBV7-9	TRBD1	NA	CASSPQGASTEAFF
TRBJ1-2	TRBV5-4	TRBD1	NA	CASSLEGQGISGYTF
TRBJ2-7	TRBV4-2	TRBD1	NA	CASSQDRGYEQYF
TRBJ2-1	TRBV7-9	TRBD2	NA	CASSLGLAGPSLKYNEQFF
TRBJ2-3	TRBV2	TRBD1	NA	CAGPGQGADTQYF
TRBJ1-2	TRBV29-1	NA	NA	CSANSAETPFYGYTF